This is a list of T cell receptor beta chains from one sample in a study of cytomegalovirus exposure and HLA in healthy donors. Here immunoSEQ multiplex PCR was the method, and the copy in TCRdb shows in-frame clones only, minus some. There are fewer than 80,000 clones in the sample; about 81% occur only once, and 5% to 7% lies in the top ten. Sequences were obtained from PBMCs. These receptors originate from a woman aged 25 to 39 in good health and CMV-seronegative. Each CDR3 is given with its conserved first and last residue. The order of the fields is V gene, D gene, J gene, CDR3 protein. The D gene is left open where the match is weak.

TRBV15,TRBD2,TRBJ2-1,CATSREGRGSPSGEQFF
TRBV10-2,TRBD1,TRBJ2-5,CASRRDRGNVETQYF
TRBV23-1,TRBD1,TRBJ2-7,CASSLRRDRTYEQYF
TRBV6-1,NA,TRBJ1-4,CASSVGASPMFF
TRBV6-5,NA,TRBJ2-3,CASSYDWLSTDTQYF
TRBV2,NA,TRBJ2-5,CASSYQGQETQYF
TRBV25-1,NA,TRBJ2-2,CASSTSGELFF
TRBV12-5,TRBD1,TRBJ2-7,CASGLSLQTGGDYEQYF
TRBV5-5,NA,TRBJ2-5,CASSLRWQKEAQYF
TRBV11-2,NA,TRBJ2-7,CASSLDTSYEQYF
TRBV7-3,NA,TRBJ1-2,CASSFSGARGYTF
TRBV4-3,TRBD2,TRBJ2-5,CASSQGGRGQETQYF
TRBV19,TRBD1,TRBJ2-5,CASSLDRGRETQYF
TRBV13,TRBD2,TRBJ2-7,CASSLGSFPSGGGKSPWVYEQYF
TRBV5-1,NA,TRBJ1-5,CASSLDSGRAQPQHF
TRBV27,NA,TRBJ2-7,CASSSPLRDFPYEQYF
TRBV4-1,NA,TRBJ1-4,CASSHHQGGAGEKLFF
TRBV5-1,NA,TRBJ1-4,CASSFAKGDEKLFF
TRBV5-1,TRBD2,TRBJ2-1,CASSLAGTSGINEQFF
TRBV5-4,NA,TRBJ2-5,CASSATGRGGLLETQYF
TRBV6-1,NA,TRBJ1-4,CASSEVGPGPNEKLFF
TRBV5-5,NA,TRBJ2-5,CASSLTPRQRINQETQYF
TRBV25-1,TRBD1,TRBJ2-2,CASRGGQGTGELFF
TRBV21-1,NA,TRBJ1-5,CASEKKQGTNQPQHF
TRBV6-1,NA,TRBJ1-1,CASSDLGNTEAFF
TRBV19,NA,TRBJ2-2,CASSIVWDDRMDTGELFF
TRBV5-6,NA,TRBJ2-3,CASSPVWRSTDTQYF
TRBV18,NA,TRBJ2-1,CASSPRSGEQFF
TRBV4-2,NA,TRBJ1-1,CASSQPDVGGAFF
TRBV19,NA,TRBJ1-1,CASSSQGNTEAFF
TRBV19,TRBD1,TRBJ1-2,CASSTGGLGGYTF
TRBV27,NA,TRBJ2-1,CASSVRQGWGTSRYEQFF
TRBV6-5,TRBD1,TRBJ1-2,CASSFSGQGQLGYTF
TRBV5-1,TRBD2,TRBJ2-3,CASALALAGGPSTDTQYF
TRBV6-5,NA,TRBJ1-1,CASSYRQSAEAFF
TRBV9,TRBD1,TRBJ1-1,CASNPGQGTMNTEAFF
TRBV7-3,TRBD2,TRBJ2-5,CASSSGTSGSRGETQYF
TRBV28,TRBD2,TRBJ2-3,CASSLASGLRDTQYF
TRBV9,NA,TRBJ1-6,CASSFRDGSYNSPLHF
TRBV19,NA,TRBJ2-1,CASRLPGDGYNEQFF
TRBV7-9,NA,TRBJ2-3,CASSFGPDTQYF
TRBV5-1,TRBD2,TRBJ2-1,CASGPGTSGHEQFF
TRBV15,TRBD2,TRBJ2-1,CATSRGAGTSGSYAQFF
TRBV30,TRBD1,TRBJ1-4,CAWRWGDSRNEKLFF
TRBV30,TRBD2,TRBJ2-7,CAWSFTDSGTAYEQYF
TRBV29-1,NA,TRBJ2-7,CSVVSRGGLPTYEQYF
TRBV11-1,NA,TRBJ1-1,CASSFGQIMNTEAFF
TRBV2,TRBD1,TRBJ1-1,CASYGRDRGPTVDF
TRBV6-5,NA,TRBJ2-3,CASSYSGRGDTDTQYF
TRBV5-1,NA,TRBJ2-3,CASSPPLTDTQYF
TRBV6-1,NA,TRBJ2-1,CASSEGYPLDEQFF
TRBV6-5,TRBD1,TRBJ1-1,CASTQGARRTEAFF
TRBV6-1,TRBD2,TRBJ2-1,CASRGTSANEQFF
TRBV9,TRBD2,TRBJ2-3,CASSVAPPRLAAPNTQYF